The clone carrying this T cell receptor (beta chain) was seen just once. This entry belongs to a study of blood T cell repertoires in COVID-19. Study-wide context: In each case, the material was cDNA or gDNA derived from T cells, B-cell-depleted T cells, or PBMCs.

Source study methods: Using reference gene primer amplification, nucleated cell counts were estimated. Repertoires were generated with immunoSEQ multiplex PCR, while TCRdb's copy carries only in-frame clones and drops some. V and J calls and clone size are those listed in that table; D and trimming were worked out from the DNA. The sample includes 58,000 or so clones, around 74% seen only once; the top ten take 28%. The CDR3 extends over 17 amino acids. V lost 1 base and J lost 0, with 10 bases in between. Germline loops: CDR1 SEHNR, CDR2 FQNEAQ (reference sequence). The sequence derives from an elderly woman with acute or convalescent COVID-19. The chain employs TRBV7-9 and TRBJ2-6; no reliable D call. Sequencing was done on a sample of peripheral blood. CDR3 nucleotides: TGTGCCAGCAGCTTAGATCCGTATAGCTCTGGGGCCAACGTCCTGACTTTC. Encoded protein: CASSLDPYSSGANVLTF.